Detailed here is one T cell receptor (beta chain). Antigen specificity is unknown. The sample originates from a study of a mutant IDH1 vaccine in newly diagnosed glioma. For the study at large: Most patients had received both radiotherapy and temozolomide, the prior options being radiotherapy, temozolomide, or both. The timing of visit V12 was week 35, and that of visit V13 was week 47.

Germline CDR1 SGHRS, CDR2 YFSETQ. V shed 7 bases, J shed 5 bases, and the junction held 6 bases outside the gene matches. The CDR3 loop spans 13 amino acids. TCRdb's copy holds only in-frame clones and misses some; the assay was immunoSEQ multiplex PCR. The table lists some 29,000 clones, 79% of them singletons. Time point specified: week 35, safety follow-up. The vaccine gave 300 ug of a 20-mer mutant IDH1 peptide subcutaneously per dose. Scheduled for weeks 1, 3, 5, 7, 11, 15, 19 and 23, eight vaccinations were given to patients. The study enrolled donors with new WHO grade 3 or 4 IDH1-mutant, ATRX-lost astrocytomas.

The source was PBMCs, collected from a glioma patient whose treatment included an IDH1 peptide vaccine. The chain combines TRBV5-1 with TRBJ1-1; 9 positions agree with TRBD1. The receptor was isolated from a woman aged 25 to 39 with glioma. Some clones in this sample may be carry-over from other donors' samples. The CDR3 protein is CASHPGQGTEAFF. The CDR3 region has the DNA TGCGCCAGCCATCCGGGACAGGGTACTGAAGCTTTCTTT.